Listed here are 25 T cell receptor beta chains from one sample, sequenced in a study of blood T cell repertoires in COVID-19. Only in-frame clones appear in the TCRdb table, and some are missing; sequencing was by immunoSEQ multiplex PCR. The table lists fewer than 400,000 clones, 80% to 95% of them singletons, with about 18% in the top ten. Sequencing was carried out using PBMCs or T cells enriched from blood (not recorded which). These TCRs come from a woman in her 30s who had recovered from COVID-19.

For this clone: The same CDR3 arises from other DNA sequences in this sample as well. This chain uses TRBV28 with TRBJ1-1; the D gene is possibly TRBD1 (6 bases). This CDR3 comprises 13 residues. V was pared by 6 bases and J by 1 base, with 9 bases between. Germline V lookup: CDR1 MDHEN, CDR2 SYDVKM. The CDR3 sequence: CASSLRGNTEAFF. CDR3 bases: TGTGCCAGCAGCCTCAGGGGGAACACTGAAGCTTTCTTT.

V and J are TRBV5-6 and TRBJ2-7; TRBD2 aligns across 7 bases. CDR3 length equals 17 residues. Germline CDR1 reads SGHDT; CDR2 reads YYEEEE. Losses at the gene ends were 1 base for V and 0 bases for J; bases not matched to a gene: 10. CDR3 residues: CASSLRLSGTTSYEQYF. The CDR3, as DNA: TGTGCCAGCAGCTTGCGCCTCTCCGGGACTACCTCCTACGAGCAGTACTTC.

The gene calls are TRBV3-1 (or the pseudogene TRBV3-2) and TRBJ2-5, with 7 positions matching TRBD2. The V gene's germline CDR1 is LGHDT and CDR2 YNNKEL (reference sequence). After removal of 1 base from V and 5 bases from J, the junction contained 4 bases not matched to a gene. CDR3 length: 14 residues. The DNA of the CDR3 is TGTGCCAGCAGCCAAGCCGGGGGGATGGAGACCCAGTACTTC. This codes for CASSQAGGMETQYF.

This chain connects TRBV5-5 to TRBJ2-1; 9 bases align to TRBD2. The V and J ends lost 4 bases and 7 bases, in that order; junction bases with no gene match: 15. The V gene's germline CDR1 is SGHKS and CDR2 YYEKEE (reference sequence). This CDR3 has 17 amino acids. CDR3 nucleotides: TGTGCCAGCAGCCAATCCAGGTTGAGACTAGCGGAAAATGAGCAGTTCTTC. This encodes CASSQSRLRLAENEQFF.

This chain joins TRBV4-3 and TRBJ1-2; tentatively, D is TRBD1 (6 bases). V gave up 4 bases and J gave up 4 bases, with 19 bases separating them. This CDR3 has 16 residues. In germline, CDR1 is LGHNA, CDR2 YSLEER. The CDR3 sequence: CASSRGLRGGGYGYTF. For the CDR3, the DNA is TGCGCCAGCAGCCGTGGCCTCCGGGGGGGCGGCTATGGCTACACCTTC.

The chain recombines TRBV9 with TRBJ2-5; TRBD1 matches 11 bases. The CDR3 has 17 amino acids. V shed 3 bases and J 1 base; nucleotides not matched to a gene: 8. Germline V lookup: CDR1 SGDLS, CDR2 YYNGEE. The chain's CDR3 is CASSAAGTGGFQETQYF. The DNA of the CDR3 is TGTGCCAGCAGCGCCGCCGGGACAGGGGGGTTCCAAGAGACCCAGTACTTC. Together with reference TRBV9 and TRBJ2-5, the CDR3 gives the full variable domain: DSGVTQTPKHLITATGQRVTLRCSPRSGDLSVYWYQQSLDQGLQFLIQYYNGEERAKGNILERFSAQQFPDLHSELNLSSLELGDSALYFCASSAAGTGGFQETQYFGPGTRLLVL.

V usage is TRBV7-2 and J usage is TRBJ2-7, with D unclear. The V end lost 0 bases, the J end lost 0 bases, and 9 bases lay between the germline ends. CDR3 size: 15 residues. In germline, CDR1 is SGHTA, CDR2 FQGNSA. Here the CDR3 DNA reads TGTGCCAGCAGCTTAGCGTCGAGCTACTCCTACGAGCAGTACTTC. It yields the protein CASSLASSYSYEQYF.

V usage is TRBV15 and J usage is TRBJ2-1, with a weak D call TRBD2 (6 bases). Germline-derived CDR1 and CDR2 are LNHNV and YYDKDF (reference sequence). V was cut by 0 bases and J by 1 base, with 7 bases left in between. This CDR3 is built from 15 residues. Here the CDR3 reads CATSRDAGSYNEQFF. CDR3 bases: TGTGCCACCAGCAGAGATGCGGGATCCTACAATGAGCAGTTCTTC.

The V and J genes are TRBV5-1 and TRBJ2-3; tentative D call: TRBD1 (6 bases). V was pared by 4 bases and J by 4 bases, with 19 bases between. Per germline, CDR1 SGHRS and CDR2 YFSETQ. The CDR3 sequence is 16 residues long. As DNA, the CDR3 is TGCGCCAGCAGCGTACAGGGCGGTCGAGTCGCAGATACGCAGTATTTT. Its protein is CASSVQGGRVADTQYF.

The rearrangement joins TRBV6-1 to TRBJ1-5; no firm D call. V lost 0 bases and J 7 bases, leaving 19 bases between the germline ends. This CDR3 spans 17 amino acids. In germline, CDR1 is MNHNS, CDR2 SASEGT. The CDR3 here is CASSEALNSAFGQPQHF. CDR3 nucleotide sequence: TGTGCCAGCAGTGAAGCGCTTAATTCAGCGTTTGGACAGCCCCAGCATTTT.

CDR3 bases: TGTGCCAGCAGCCGACAGGGTCCAGAGACCCAGTACTTC. This translates into CASSRQGPETQYF. The chain carries TRBV7-2 and TRBJ2-5; 7 bases are a match to TRBD1. The trim removed 5 bases at V and 4 bases at J, leaving 4 bases unmatched. CDR3 length: 13 residues. Germline V gives CDR1 SGHTA, CDR2 FQGNSA.

J is TRBJ2-5 and V is TRBV6-5; D is unresolved. CDR3 length: 14 amino acids. V was pared by 2 bases and J by 1 base, with 8 bases between. CDR1 MNHEY and CDR2 SVGAGI come from the germline V gene. In DNA form, the CDR3 reads TGTGCCAGCAGTTACGTCGCGGCCCAAGAGACCCAGTACTTC. It codes for CASSYVAAQETQYF.

The genes are TRBV7-2 and TRBJ2-3; 9 nucleotides agree with TRBD2. This CDR3 comprises 15 residues. CDR1 is SGHTA, CDR2 FQGNSA, per germline. Trimming took 2 bases from V and 2 from J; bases not matched to a gene: 2. CDR3 coding DNA: TGTGCCAGCAGCTTACTAGCGGGGCTCACAGATACGCAGTATTTT. Translated: CASSLLAGLTDTQYF.

The chain uses TRBV28 and TRBJ2-2; 7 positions agree with TRBD1. Germline lookup yields CDR1 MDHEN and CDR2 SYDVKM. Losses at the gene ends were 6 bases for V and 4 bases for J; bases not matched to a gene: 8. This CDR3 has 15 amino acids. DNA for the CDR3: TGTGCCAGCAGCCTGCCGGGACAGTCCACCGGGGAGCTGTTTTTT. This translates into CASSLPGQSTGELFF.

The V gene is TRBV7-2, the J gene TRBJ1-2; D is unresolved. The CDR3 has 12 residues. Germline V gene sequence: CDR1 SGHTA, CDR2 FQGNSA. The V end was cut by 5 bases, the J end by 2 bases, with 6 bases between. The CDR3 here is CASSPGNYGYTF. The CDR3 region has the DNA TGTGCCAGCAGCCCGGGGAACTATGGCTACACCTTC. Variable domain in full (rest from reference TRBV7-2 and TRBJ1-2): GAGVSQSPSNKVTEKGKDVELRCDPISGHTALYWYRQSLGQGLEFLIYFQGNSAPDKSGLPSDRFSAERTGGSVSTLTIQRTQQEDSAVYLCASSPGNYGYTFGSGTRLTVV.

The chain links TRBV4-3 to TRBJ2-1; 8 bases are shared with TRBD2. Germline CDR1 reads LGHNA; CDR2 reads YSLEER. The ends lost 3 bases at V and 7 bases at J; junction bases unmatched: 8. This CDR3 has 15 residues. Written as DNA, the CDR3 is TGCGCCAGCAGCCAGGCTAGCGGGTCTTGGAATGAGCAGTTCTTC. Encoded protein: CASSQASGSWNEQFF.

The chain couples TRBV5-5 to TRBJ2-5, with 8 bases identical to TRBD2. The CDR3 has 14 residues. CDR1 and CDR2 from the germline V gene are SGHKS and YYEKEE (reference sequence). V was pared by 4 bases and J by 4 bases, with 6 bases of the junction left unmatched. CDR3 protein: CASSPGGGPETQYF. CDR3 nucleotides: TGTGCCAGCAGCCCCGGGGGGGGTCCAGAGACCCAGTACTTC. Together with reference TRBV5-5 and TRBJ2-5, the CDR3 gives the full variable domain: DAGVTQSPTHLIKTRGQQVTLRCSPISGHKSVSWYQQVLGQGPQFIFQYYEKEERGRGNFPDRFSARQFPNYSSELNVNALLLGDSALYLCASSPGGGPETQYFGPGTRLLVL.

The CDR3 loop reads CASSVGTSGSYEQYF. The CDR3 DNA reads as TGTGCCAGCAGTGTTGGGACTAGCGGTTCCTACGAGCAGTACTTC. The chain uses TRBV27 and TRBJ2-7; 11 bases fit TRBD2. Germline V CDR1 and CDR2: MNHEY, SMNVEV (reference sequence). The CDR3 covers 15 residues. V gave up 5 bases and J gave up 1 base; unmatched junction bases: 4.

This clone was counted once. This sequence joins TRBV7-3 and TRBJ2-7, with 12 bases aligning to TRBD1. In germline, CDR1 is SGHTA, CDR2 FQGTGA. The CDR3 consists of 15 residues. V gave up 5 bases and J gave up 4 bases; unmatched junction bases: 6. The CDR3 DNA sequence: TGTGCCAGCAGCCCCGGGACAGGGGGCCGGTACGAGCAGTACTTC. It yields the protein CASSPGTGGRYEQYF. The full variable domain, in which reference TRBV7-3 and TRBJ2-7 provide the parts outside the CDR3, is GAGVSQTPSNKVTEKGKYVELRCDPISGHTALYWYRQSLGQGPEFLIYFQGTGAADDSGLPNDRFFAVRPEGSVSTLKIQRTERGDSAVYLCASSPGTGGRYEQYFGPGTRLTVT.

The V and J genes are TRBV2 and TRBJ1-2; D is undetermined. CDR3 size: 13 residues. Germline V lookup: CDR1 SNHLY, CDR2 FYNNEI. V was clipped by 7 bases and J by 5 bases, with 14 bases between them. This CDR3 reads CASIARDRYGYTF. CDR3 DNA: TGTGCCAGCATTGCCCGAGATCGGTATGGCTACACCTTC.

The chain joins TRBV5-4 to TRBJ2-7; D possibly corresponds to TRBD1 (6 bases). This CDR3 has 13 amino acids. V was clipped by 4 bases and J by 2 bases, with 10 bases between them. The germline CDR1 and CDR2 sequences are SGHNT and YYREEE (reference sequence). CDR3 nucleotides: TGTGCCAGCAGCCCAGCAGGGGCCTACGAGCAGTACTTC. Protein sequence: CASSPAGAYEQYF.

The genes are TRBV7-2 and TRBJ1-1, with D possibly matching TRBD1 (6 bases). The V end was cut by 5 bases, the J end by 1 base, with 14 bases between. CDR1 is SGHTA, CDR2 FQGNSA, per germline. CDR3 length: 15 amino acids. The CDR3 DNA reads TGTGCCAGCAGCCCCCGCCGGGGACAGAACACTGAAGCTTTCTTT. It codes for CASSPRRGQNTEAFF.

The V call is TRBV5-1, the J call TRBJ2-6; no reliable D call. Deletions cut 4 bases from V and 0 bases from J, with 8 bases between. This CDR3 spans 15 amino acids. Per germline, CDR1 SGHRS and CDR2 YFSETQ. Here the CDR3 reads CASSPESSGANVLTF. CDR3 nucleotides: TGCGCCAGCAGCCCCGAGAGCTCTGGGGCCAACGTCCTGACTTTC. The full variable domain, in which reference TRBV5-1 and TRBJ2-6 provide the parts outside the CDR3, is KAGVTQTPRYLIKTRGQQVTLSCSPISGHRSVSWYQQTPGQGLQFLFEYFSETQRNKGNFPGRFSGRQFSNSRSEMNVSTLELGDSALYLCASSPESSGANVLTFGAGSRLTVL.

The chain combines TRBV7-2 with TRBJ1-2; TRBD1 aligns across 10 bases. Losses at the gene ends were 4 bases for V and 8 bases for J; bases not matched to a gene: 7. Germline V gene data show CDR1 as SGHTA and CDR2 as FQGNSA. The CDR3 totals 14 residues. CDR3: CASSSDRGHGGYTF. The CDR3 bases are TGTGCCAGCAGCTCAGACAGGGGGCATGGAGGCTACACCTTC.

The chain has TRBV10-2 and TRBJ2-3; 7 bases are shared with TRBD2. V dropped 3 bases and J dropped 4; count of bases not matched to a gene: 16. Germline V lookup: CDR1 WSHSY, CDR2 SAAADI. This CDR3 is built from 18 residues. The CDR3 sequence is CASSDRKWAGVGADTQYF. The DNA of the CDR3 is TGCGCCAGCAGTGATCGGAAATGGGCGGGAGTAGGTGCAGATACGCAGTATTTT.